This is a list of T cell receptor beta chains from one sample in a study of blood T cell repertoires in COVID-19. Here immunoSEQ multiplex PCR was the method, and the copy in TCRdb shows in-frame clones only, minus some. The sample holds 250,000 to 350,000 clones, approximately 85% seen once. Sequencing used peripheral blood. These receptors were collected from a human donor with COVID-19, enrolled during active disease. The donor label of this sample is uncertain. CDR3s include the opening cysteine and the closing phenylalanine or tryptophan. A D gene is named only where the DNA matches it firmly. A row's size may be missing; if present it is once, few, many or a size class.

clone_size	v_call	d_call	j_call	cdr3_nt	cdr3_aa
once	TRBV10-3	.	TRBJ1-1	TGTGCCATCAGTGACCCCTTAGGGGGTCTGGTGGCTTTCTTT	CAISDPLGGLVAFF
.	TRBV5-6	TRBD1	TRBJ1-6	TGTGCCAGCAGCTCGGCGACAGGGTCCGATAATTCACCCCTCCACTTT	CASSSATGSDNSPLHF
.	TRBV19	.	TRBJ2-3	TGTGCCAGTAGTGCTACCCTGGGCCGCACAGATACGCAGTATTTT	CASSATLGRTDTQYF
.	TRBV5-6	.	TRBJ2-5	TGTGCCAGCAGCTTGGCCACCGGGGAGACCCAGTACTTC	CASSLATGETQYF
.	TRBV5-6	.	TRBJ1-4	TGTGCCAGCAGCTTGTATGGTCGGTCTAATGAAAAACTGTTTTTT	CASSLYGRSNEKLFF
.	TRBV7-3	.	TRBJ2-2	TGTGCCAGCAGCCCCATTGGACAGAACACCGGGGAGCTGTTTTTT	CASSPIGQNTGELFF
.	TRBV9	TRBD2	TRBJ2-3	TGTGCCAGCAGCGTAAGCGGGAGTCAAGCAGATACGCAGTATTTT	CASSVSGSQADTQYF
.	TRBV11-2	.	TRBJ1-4	TGTGCCAGCAGCCCCCAGGGGAGTGGTGAAAAACTGTTTTTT	CASSPQGSGEKLFF
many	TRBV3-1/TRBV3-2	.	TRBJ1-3	TGTGCCAGCAGCACCCGTGAGTTTTTCACGGTCGCGGACACCATATATTTT	CASSTREFFTVADTIYF
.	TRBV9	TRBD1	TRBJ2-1	TGTGCCAGCAGCATCGGGACAGCGACCTACAATGAGCAGTTCTTC	CASSIGTATYNEQFF
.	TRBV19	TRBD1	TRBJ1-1	TGTGCCAGTAGGGACAGGGGAGGGAGCACTGAAGCTTTCTTT	CASRDRGGSTEAFF
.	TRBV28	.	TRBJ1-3	TGTGCCAGCAGTTTCTCGGGGTTCTCTACTGGAAACACCATATATTTT	CASSFSGFSTGNTIYF
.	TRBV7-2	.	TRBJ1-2	TGTGCCAGCAGCTTAAGGGCCGGGGGAAGCTATGGCTACACCTTC	CASSLRAGGSYGYTF
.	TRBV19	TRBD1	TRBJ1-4	TGTGCCAGTAGTATCCAACAGGGGATTAATGAAAAACTGTTTTTT	CASSIQQGINEKLFF
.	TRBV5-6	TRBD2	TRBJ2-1	TGTGCCAGCAGCTTGGGGCTAGCGGAAAGGAGCTCCTACAATGAGCAGTTCTTC	CASSLGLAERSSYNEQFF
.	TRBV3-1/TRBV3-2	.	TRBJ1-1	TGTGCCAGCACCCCCACGGGGTACACTGAAGCTTTCTTT	CASTPTGYTEAFF
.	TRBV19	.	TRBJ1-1	TGTGCCAGTAGTATAGCGAGGGACACTGAAGCTTTCTTT	CASSIARDTEAFF